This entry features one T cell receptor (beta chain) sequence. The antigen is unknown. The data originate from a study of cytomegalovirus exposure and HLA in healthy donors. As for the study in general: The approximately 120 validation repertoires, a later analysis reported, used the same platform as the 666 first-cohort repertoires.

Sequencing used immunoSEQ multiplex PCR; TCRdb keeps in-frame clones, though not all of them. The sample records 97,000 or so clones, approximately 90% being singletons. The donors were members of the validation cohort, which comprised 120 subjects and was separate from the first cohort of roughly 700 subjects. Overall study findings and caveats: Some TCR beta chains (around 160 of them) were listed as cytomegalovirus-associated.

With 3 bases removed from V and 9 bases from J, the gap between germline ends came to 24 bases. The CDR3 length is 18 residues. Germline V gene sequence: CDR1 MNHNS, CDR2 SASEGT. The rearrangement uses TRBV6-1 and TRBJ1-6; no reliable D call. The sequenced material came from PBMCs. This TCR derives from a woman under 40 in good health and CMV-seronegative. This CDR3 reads CASSDPPGGPLRGSPLHF. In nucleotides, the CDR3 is TGTGCCAGCAGTGACCCCCCCGGCGGGCCGCTCCGGGGTTCACCCCTCCACTTT.